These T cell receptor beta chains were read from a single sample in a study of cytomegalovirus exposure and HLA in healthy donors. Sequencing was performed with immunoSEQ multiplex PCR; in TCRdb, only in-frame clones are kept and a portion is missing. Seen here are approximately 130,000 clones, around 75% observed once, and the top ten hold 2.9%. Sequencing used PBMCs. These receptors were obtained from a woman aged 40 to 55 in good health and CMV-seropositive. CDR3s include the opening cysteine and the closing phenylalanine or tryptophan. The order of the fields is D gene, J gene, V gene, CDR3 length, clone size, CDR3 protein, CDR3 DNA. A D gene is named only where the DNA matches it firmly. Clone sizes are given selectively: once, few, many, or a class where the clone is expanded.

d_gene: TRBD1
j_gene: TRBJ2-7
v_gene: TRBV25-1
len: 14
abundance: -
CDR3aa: CASSDPSGGDEQYF
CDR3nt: TGTGCCAGCAGTGATCCTTCAGGGGGTGACGAGCAGTACTTC

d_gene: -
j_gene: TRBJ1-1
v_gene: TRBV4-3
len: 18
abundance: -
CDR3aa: CASSQELPVVRIHTEAFF
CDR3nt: TGCGCCAGCAGCCAAGAGTTGCCGGTTGTACGTATCCACACTGAAGCTTTCTTT

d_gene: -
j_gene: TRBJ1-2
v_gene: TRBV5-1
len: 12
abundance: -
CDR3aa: CASSLAAGGYTF
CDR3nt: TGCGCCAGCAGCTTGGCGGCGGGGGGCTACACCTTC

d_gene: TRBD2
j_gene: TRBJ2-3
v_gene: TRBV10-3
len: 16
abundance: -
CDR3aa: CAISDAASGGQDTQYF
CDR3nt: TGTGCCATCAGCGATGCGGCTAGCGGGGGTCAAGATACGCAGTATTTT

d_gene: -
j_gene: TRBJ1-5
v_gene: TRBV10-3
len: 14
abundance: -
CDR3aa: CAISQGLRQEPQHF
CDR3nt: TGTGCCATCAGTCAGGGGCTCCGCCAGGAGCCCCAGCATTTT

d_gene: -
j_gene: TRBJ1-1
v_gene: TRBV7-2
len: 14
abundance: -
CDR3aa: CASSSGDSYTEAFF
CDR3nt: TGTGCCAGCAGCTCCGGTGACAGTTACACTGAAGCTTTCTTT

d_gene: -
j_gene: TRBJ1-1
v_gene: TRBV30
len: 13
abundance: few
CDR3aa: CAWSPTDATGAFF
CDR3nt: TGTGCCTGGAGTCCCACCGATGCGACTGGAGCTTTCTTT

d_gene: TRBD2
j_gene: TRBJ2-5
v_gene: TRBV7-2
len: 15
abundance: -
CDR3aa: CASSPPAGGPKTQYF
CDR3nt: TGTGCCAGCAGCCCCCCCGCGGGGGGGCCCAAGACCCAGTACTTC

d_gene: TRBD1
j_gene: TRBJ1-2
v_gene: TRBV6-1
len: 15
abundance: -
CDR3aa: CASSDGGGGTRGYTF
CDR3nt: TGTGCCAGCAGTGACGGAGGGGGCGGTACGAGAGGCTACACCTTC

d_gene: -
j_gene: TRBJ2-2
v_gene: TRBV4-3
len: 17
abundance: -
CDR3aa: CASSQVARGANTGELFF
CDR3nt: TGCGCCAGCAGCCAAGTGGCCAGGGGAGCGAACACCGGGGAGCTGTTTTTT

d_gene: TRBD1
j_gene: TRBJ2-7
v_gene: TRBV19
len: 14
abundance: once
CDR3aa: CASSLGQGWDEQYF
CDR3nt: TGTGCCAGTAGTTTAGGACAGGGATGGGACGAGCAGTACTTC

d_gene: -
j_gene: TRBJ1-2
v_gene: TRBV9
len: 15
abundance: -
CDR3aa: CASSSRPRGEGGYTF
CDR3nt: TGTGCCAGCAGCTCCCGCCCCAGGGGCGAGGGCGGCTACACCTTC

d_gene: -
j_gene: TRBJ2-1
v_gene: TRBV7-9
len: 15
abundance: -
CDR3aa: CASSLLGGVNNEQFF
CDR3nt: TGTGCCAGCAGCTTACTCGGCGGGGTTAACAATGAGCAGTTCTTC

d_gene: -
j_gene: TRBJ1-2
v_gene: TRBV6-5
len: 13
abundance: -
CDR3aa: CASSGGRTYGYTF
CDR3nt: TGTGCCAGCAGCGGAGGACGGACCTATGGCTACACCTTC

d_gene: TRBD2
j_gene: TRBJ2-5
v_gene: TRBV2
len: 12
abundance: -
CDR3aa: CASRTSGETQYF
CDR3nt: TGTGCCAGCAGGACTAGCGGAGAGACCCAGTACTTC

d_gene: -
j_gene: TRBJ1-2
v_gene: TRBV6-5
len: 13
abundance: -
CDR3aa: CASSYSTGYGYTF
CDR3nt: TGTGCCAGCAGTTACTCCACAGGATATGGCTACACCTTC

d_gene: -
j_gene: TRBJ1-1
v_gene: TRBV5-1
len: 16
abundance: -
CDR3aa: CASSYTDRRMNTEAFF
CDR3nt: TGCGCCAGCAGCTATACAGACAGGCGTATGAACACTGAAGCTTTCTTT

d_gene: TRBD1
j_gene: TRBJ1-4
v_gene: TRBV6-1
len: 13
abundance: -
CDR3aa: CASGRQGNEKLFF
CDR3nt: TGTGCCAGCGGGAGACAGGGCAATGAAAAACTGTTTTTT

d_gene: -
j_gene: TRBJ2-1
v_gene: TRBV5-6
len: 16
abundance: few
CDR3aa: CASSLKGFVPYNEQFF
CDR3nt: TGTGCCAGCAGCTTGAAGGGGTTCGTGCCCTACAATGAGCAGTTCTTC

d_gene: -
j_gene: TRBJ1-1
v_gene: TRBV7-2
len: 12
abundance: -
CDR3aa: CASSANDLNAFF
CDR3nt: TGTGCCAGCAGCGCGAATGATCTTAACGCTTTCTTT

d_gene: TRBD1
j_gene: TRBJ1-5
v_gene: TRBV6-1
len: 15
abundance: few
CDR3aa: CASRTGQGSNQPQHF
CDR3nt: TGTGCCAGCAGGACCGGACAGGGGAGCAATCAGCCCCAGCATTTT

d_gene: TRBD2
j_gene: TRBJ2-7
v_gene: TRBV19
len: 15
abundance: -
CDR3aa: CASSIGLAGGNEQYF
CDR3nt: TGTGCCAGTAGTATCGGGCTAGCGGGAGGGAACGAGCAGTACTTC

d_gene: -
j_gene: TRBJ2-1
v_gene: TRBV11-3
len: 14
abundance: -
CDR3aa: CASSPRVPPNEQFF
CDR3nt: TGTGCCAGCAGCCCCCGGGTCCCCCCCAATGAGCAGTTCTTC

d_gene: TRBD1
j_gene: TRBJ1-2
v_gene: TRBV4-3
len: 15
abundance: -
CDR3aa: CASSQDWTGNYGYTF
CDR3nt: TGCGCCAGCAGCCAAGATTGGACAGGAAACTATGGCTACACCTTC

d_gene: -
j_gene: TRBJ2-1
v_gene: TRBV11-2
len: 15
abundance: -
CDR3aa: CASSPSQVGYNEQFF
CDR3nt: TGTGCCAGCAGCCCGTCCCAGGTCGGTTACAATGAGCAGTTCTTC

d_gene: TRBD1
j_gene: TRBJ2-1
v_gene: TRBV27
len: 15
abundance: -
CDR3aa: CASSLSTGAYNEQFF
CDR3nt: TGTGCCAGCAGTTTGTCCACAGGGGCCTACAATGAGCAGTTCTTC

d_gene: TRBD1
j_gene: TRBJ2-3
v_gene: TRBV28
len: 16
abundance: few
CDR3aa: CASSSGTGPAKDTQYF
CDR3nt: TGTGCCAGCAGTTCCGGGACAGGGCCGGCTAAAGATACGCAGTATTTT

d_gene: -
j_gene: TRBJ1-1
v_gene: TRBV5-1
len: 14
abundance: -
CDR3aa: CASSLDQVNTEAFF
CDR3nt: TGCGCCAGCAGCTTGGACCAGGTGAACACTGAAGCTTTCTTT

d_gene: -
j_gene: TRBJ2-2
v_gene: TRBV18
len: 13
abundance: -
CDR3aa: CASSPAGAGELFF
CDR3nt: TGTGCCAGCTCACCAGCAGGTGCCGGGGAGCTGTTTTTT

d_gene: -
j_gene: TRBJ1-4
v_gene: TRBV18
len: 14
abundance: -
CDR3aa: CASSPRQEQEKLFF
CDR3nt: TGTGCCAGCTCACCGCGACAAGAGCAGGAAAAACTGTTTTTT

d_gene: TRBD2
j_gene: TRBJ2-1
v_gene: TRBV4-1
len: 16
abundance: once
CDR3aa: CASSYGLAASYNEQFF
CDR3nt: TGCGCCAGCAGCTATGGACTAGCGGCTTCCTACAATGAGCAGTTCTTC

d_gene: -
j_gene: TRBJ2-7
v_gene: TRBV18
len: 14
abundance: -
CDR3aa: CASSLQDYTYEQYF
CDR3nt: TGTGCCAGCTCACTACAGGACTATACCTACGAGCAGTACTTC

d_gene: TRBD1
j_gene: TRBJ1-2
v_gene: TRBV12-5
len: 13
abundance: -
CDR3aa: CASGGDRNYGYTF
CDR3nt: TGTGCTAGTGGTGGGGACAGGAATTATGGCTACACCTTC

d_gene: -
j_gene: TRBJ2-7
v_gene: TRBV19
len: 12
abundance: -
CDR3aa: CASSAGSYEQYF
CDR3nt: TGTGCCAGCTCAGCAGGTTCCTACGAGCAGTACTTC

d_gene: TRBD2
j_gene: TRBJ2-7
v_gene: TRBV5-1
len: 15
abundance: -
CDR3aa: CASSWARGDVGEQYF
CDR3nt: TGCGCCAGCAGCTGGGCCCGGGGGGATGTGGGCGAGCAGTACTTC

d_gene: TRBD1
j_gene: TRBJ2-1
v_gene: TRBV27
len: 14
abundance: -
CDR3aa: CASSFGTGGFGQFF
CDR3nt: TGTGCCAGCAGTTTTGGGACAGGGGGTTTCGGGCAGTTCTTC

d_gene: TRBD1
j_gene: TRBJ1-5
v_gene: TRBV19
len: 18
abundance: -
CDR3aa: CASSIERGQGAVNQPQHF
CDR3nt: TGTGCCAGTAGTATAGAGAGAGGGCAGGGGGCTGTCAATCAGCCCCAGCATTTT

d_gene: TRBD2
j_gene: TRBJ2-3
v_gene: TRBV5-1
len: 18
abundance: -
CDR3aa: CASSPGLAGGRGTDTQYF
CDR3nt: TGCGCCAGCAGCCCCGGACTAGCGGGAGGCCGTGGCACAGATACGCAGTATTTT

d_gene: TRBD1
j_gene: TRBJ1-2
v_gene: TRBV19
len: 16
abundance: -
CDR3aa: CASSRTRTGTGSGYTF
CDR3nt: TGTGCCAGTAGTCGCACACGGACCGGGACAGGGTCCGGCTACACCTTC

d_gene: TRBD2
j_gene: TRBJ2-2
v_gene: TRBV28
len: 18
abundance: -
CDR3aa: CASSLPLSSGGNTGELFF
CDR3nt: TGTGCCAGCAGTTTACCCCTCTCTAGCGGGGGAAACACCGGGGAGCTGTTTTTT

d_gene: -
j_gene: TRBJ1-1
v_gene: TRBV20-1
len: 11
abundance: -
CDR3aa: CSAPRLFEAFF
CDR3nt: TGCAGTGCGCCACGACTATTTGAAGCTTTCTTT

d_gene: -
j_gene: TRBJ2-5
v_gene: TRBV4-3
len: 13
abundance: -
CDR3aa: CASSQDRGETQYF
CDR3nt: TGCGCCAGCAGCCAAGATAGAGGCGAGACCCAGTACTTC

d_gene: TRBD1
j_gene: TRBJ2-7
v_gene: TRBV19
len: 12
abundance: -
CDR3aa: CASSWDRGEQYF
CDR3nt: TGTGCCAGTAGCTGGGACAGGGGTGAGCAGTACTTC

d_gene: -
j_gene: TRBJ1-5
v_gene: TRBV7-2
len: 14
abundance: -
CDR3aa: CASSLPTGNQPQHF
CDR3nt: TGTGCCAGCAGCTTACCGACAGGAAATCAGCCCCAGCATTTT

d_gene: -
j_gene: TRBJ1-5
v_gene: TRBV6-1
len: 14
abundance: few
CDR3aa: CASSESGGNQPQHF
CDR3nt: TGTGCCAGCAGTGAGTCAGGGGGCAATCAGCCCCAGCATTTT

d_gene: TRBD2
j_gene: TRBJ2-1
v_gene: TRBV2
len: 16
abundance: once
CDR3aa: CASSRLAGNPQNEQFF
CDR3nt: TGTGCCAGTAGTAGACTAGCGGGAAACCCCCAAAATGAGCAGTTCTTC

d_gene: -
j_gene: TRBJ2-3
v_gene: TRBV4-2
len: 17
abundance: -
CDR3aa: CASSQDLLAELTDTQYF
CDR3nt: TGTGCCAGCAGCCAAGACCTACTAGCAGAACTCACAGATACGCAGTATTTT

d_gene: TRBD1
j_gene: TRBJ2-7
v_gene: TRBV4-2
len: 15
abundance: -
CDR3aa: CASSPFTGQGGEQYF
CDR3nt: TGTGCCAGCAGCCCGTTTACGGGACAGGGCGGCGAGCAGTACTTC

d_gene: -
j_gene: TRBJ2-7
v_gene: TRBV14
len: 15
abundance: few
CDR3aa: CASSQVGGDLYEQYF
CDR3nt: TGTGCCAGCAGCCAAGTAGGAGGGGACCTCTACGAGCAGTACTTC

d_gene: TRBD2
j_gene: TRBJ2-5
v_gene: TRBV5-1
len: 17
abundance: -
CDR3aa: CASSLAGLAGHQETQYF
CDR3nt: TGCGCCAGCAGCTTGGCAGGACTAGCGGGACACCAAGAGACCCAGTACTTC

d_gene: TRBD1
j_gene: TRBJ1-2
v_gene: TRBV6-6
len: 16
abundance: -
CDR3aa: CASSYTAGGATYGYTF
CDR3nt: TGTGCCAGCAGTTACACCGCAGGGGGCGCGACCTATGGCTACACCTTC

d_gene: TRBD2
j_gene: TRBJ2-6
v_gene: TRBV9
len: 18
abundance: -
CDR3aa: CASSTRLAGDSGANVLTF
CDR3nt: TGTGCCAGCAGCACCCGACTAGCGGGTGACTCTGGGGCCAACGTCCTGACTTTC

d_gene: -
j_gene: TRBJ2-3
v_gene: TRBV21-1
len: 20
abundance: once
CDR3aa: CASSKAISINRRRSTDTQYF
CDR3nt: TGTGCCAGCAGCAAAGCGATCTCCATAAACAGGAGAAGGAGCACAGATACGCAGTATTTT

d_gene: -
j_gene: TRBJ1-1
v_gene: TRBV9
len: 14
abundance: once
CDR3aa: CASGPGGSNTEAFF
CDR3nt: TGTGCCAGCGGCCCGGGGGGATCGAACACTGAAGCTTTCTTT

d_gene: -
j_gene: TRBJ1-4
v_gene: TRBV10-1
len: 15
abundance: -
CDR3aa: CASSDPGGPNEKLFF
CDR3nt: TGCGCCAGCAGTGACCCCGGGGGGCCTAATGAAAAACTGTTTTTT

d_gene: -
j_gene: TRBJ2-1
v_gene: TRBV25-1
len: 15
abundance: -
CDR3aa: CASSFVGGPIGEQFF
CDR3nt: TGTGCCAGCAGTTTCGTGGGGGGGCCAATTGGTGAGCAGTTCTTC

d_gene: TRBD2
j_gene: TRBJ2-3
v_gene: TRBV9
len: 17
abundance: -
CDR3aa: CASSVGLSREMRNTQYF
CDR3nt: TGTGCCAGCAGCGTAGGTCTCTCGCGGGAGATGAGAAATACGCAGTATTTT

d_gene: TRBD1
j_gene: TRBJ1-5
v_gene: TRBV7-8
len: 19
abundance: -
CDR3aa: CASSLRGGTGVGGNQPQHF
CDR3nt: TGTGCCAGCAGCTTGCGCGGCGGGACAGGGGTTGGTGGCAATCAGCCCCAGCATTTT

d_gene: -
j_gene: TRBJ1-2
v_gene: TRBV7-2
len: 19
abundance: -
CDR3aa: CASSLIPVSRSNFNYGYTF
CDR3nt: TGTGCCAGCAGCTTAATTCCTGTAAGCAGGTCGAACTTTAACTATGGCTACACCTTC

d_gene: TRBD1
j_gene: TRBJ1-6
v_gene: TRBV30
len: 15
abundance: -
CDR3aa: CACRDRDFSNSPLHF
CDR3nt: TGTGCCTGCCGGGACAGAGATTTTAGTAATTCACCCCTCCACTTT